One and the same sample provided the 11 T cell receptor beta chains below, sequenced in a study of metastatic and nonmetastatic thyroid tumors. TCRdb re-clonotyped the PCR reads through MiXCR. Among 35,000 to 50,000 clones, around 4% were seen once, and the ten largest hold about 9.8%. Every patient underwent thyroid surgery untreated. The specimen was blood. The receptor set was obtained from a female donor with papillary thyroid cancer or a benign thyroid nodule (not recorded which). Some clones in this sample may be carry-over from other donors' samples.

V and J are TRBV6-1 and TRBJ1-2; D gene ambiguous. Germline values: CDR1 MNHNS, CDR2 SASEGT. This CDR3 region has 17 residues. Trimming took 5 bases from V and 1 from J, leaving 20 bases between them. DNA for the CDR3: TGTGCCAGCAGTCAATCTGAGGTCTGGGTGGGTAACTATGGCTACACCTTC. As protein: CASSQSEVWVGNYGYTF.

At least ten counts were recorded for this clone. V usage is TRBV6-1 and J usage is TRBJ2-3; 9 bases are shared with TRBD1. Trimming at V came to 5 bases and at J to 1 base, leaving 10 bases not matched to a gene. Looked up from germline, CDR1 is MNHNS and CDR2 is SASEGT. The CDR3 runs to 17 residues. The chain's CDR3 is CASSTTFGDRGTDTQYF. CDR3 DNA sequence: TGTGCCAGCAGTACGACCTTCGGGGACAGGGGCACAGATACGCAGTATTTT.

This clone was recorded many times. The chain joins TRBV12-3 or TRBV12-4 to TRBJ2-7; D is possibly TRBD1 (6 bases). This CDR3 contains 13 residues. Trimming removed 7 bases from V and 3 bases from J, with 13 bases in between. CDR3 protein: CASTETGRYEQYF. The CDR3 DNA sequence: TGTGCCAGCACCGAGACAGGTCGCTACGAGCAGTACTTC.

This clone was counted many times. This chain joins TRBV5-1 and TRBJ2-1; 14 bases are shared with TRBD2. V was pared by 4 bases and J by 0 bases, with 15 bases of the junction left unmatched. The germline V gene encodes CDR1 SGHRS and CDR2 YFSETQ. The CDR3 sequence is 21 residues long. The CDR3 spells CASSRGGGLAGGRSSYNEQFF. The CDR3 DNA is TGCGCCAGCAGCAGAGGGGGTGGACTAGCGGGAGGACGATCCTCCTACAATGAGCAGTTCTTC.

To note about this clone: One end of the junction is discordant with germline, which a read error may explain. The chain joins TRBV27 to TRBJ2-2, with a weak D call TRBD2 (5 bases). The CDR3 runs 13 residues. Germline assignment: CDR1 MNHEY and CDR2 SMNVEV (reference sequence). CDR3 residues: CASSLTYTGELFF. The CDR3 DNA sequence: TGTGCCAGCAGTTTGACATACACCGGGGAGTTGTTTTTT.

This clone was seen ten or more times. The same CDR3 can be traced to other DNA sequences in this sample. In nucleotides, the CDR3 is TGTGCCAGCAGTCAGACCATGAACACTGAAGCTTTCTTT. Its translation is CASSQTMNTEAFF. The V and J genes are TRBV6-4 and TRBJ1-1; D call uncertain. V shed 5 bases and J shed 0 bases, with 7 bases lying between them. Germline V gene sequence: CDR1 MRHNA, CDR2 SNTAGT. The CDR3 has 13 residues.

The chain combines TRBV6-4 with TRBJ2-3; TRBD2 agrees at 12 bases. Germline-derived CDR1 and CDR2 are MRHNA and SNTAGT. The trim removed 7 bases at V and 3 bases at J, leaving 5 bases unmatched. CDR3 length equals 15 residues. For the CDR3, the DNA is TGTGCCAGCATGCGACTAGCGGGAGAAACAGATACGCAGTATTTT. Translating it yields CASMRLAGETDTQYF.

At least ten counts were recorded for this clone. The chain uses TRBV12-5 and TRBJ2-1; possibly TRBD1 or TRBD2 for D (5 bases each). V shed 6 bases and J shed 3 bases, with 18 bases lying between them. The CDR3 spans 16 residues. In germline, CDR1 is LGHNT, CDR2 FRNRAP. The CDR3 spells CASGTGTQGDYNEQFF. DNA for the CDR3: TGTGCTAGTGGAACCGGGACCCAAGGGGACTACAATGAGCAGTTCTTC.

Only a few counts were recorded for this clone. This rearrangement joins TRBV7-2 to TRBJ2-1; TRBD1 matches 9 bases. This CDR3 is 14 amino acids long. CDR1 is SGHTA and CDR2 is FQGNSA in the germline V gene. V trimming: 8 bases; J trimming: 4 bases; junction bases outside the gene matches: 6. The CDR3 DNA reads as TGTGCCAGCTTCCCGGGACAGGGATACAATGAGCAGTTCTTC. Protein sequence: CASFPGQGYNEQFF. The variable domain in full, completed from reference TRBV7-2 and TRBJ2-1, reads GAGVSQSPSNKVTEKGKDVELRCDPISGHTALYWYRQSLGQGLEFLIYFQGNSAPDKSGLPSDRFSAERTGGSVSTLTIQRTQQEDSAVYLCASFPGQGYNEQFFGPGTRLTVL.

This clone was picked up many times. This chain joins TRBV5-1 and TRBJ2-7, with 15 bases lining up with TRBD2. J lost 7 bases, V lost 0 bases, and 2 bases had no gene match. This CDR3 spans 15 amino acids. CDR1 is SGHRS and CDR2 is YFSETQ in the germline V gene. CDR3 in amino acids: CASSLAGTSGREQYF. The CDR3 DNA reads as TGCGCCAGCAGCTTGGCCGGGACTAGCGGGAGGGAGCAGTACTTC.

As for this clone: Relative to the germline gene, one junction end is altered; a read error may explain this. The chain joins TRBV7-2 to TRBJ2-6, with D perhaps matching TRBD1 (5 bases). From germline, CDR1 is SGHTA and CDR2 FQGNSA. This CDR3 comprises 15 residues. The CDR3 spells CASSFRCSGANALTF. As DNA, the CDR3 is TGTGCCAGCAGCTTCCGGTGTTCTGGGGCCAACGCCCTGACTTTC.